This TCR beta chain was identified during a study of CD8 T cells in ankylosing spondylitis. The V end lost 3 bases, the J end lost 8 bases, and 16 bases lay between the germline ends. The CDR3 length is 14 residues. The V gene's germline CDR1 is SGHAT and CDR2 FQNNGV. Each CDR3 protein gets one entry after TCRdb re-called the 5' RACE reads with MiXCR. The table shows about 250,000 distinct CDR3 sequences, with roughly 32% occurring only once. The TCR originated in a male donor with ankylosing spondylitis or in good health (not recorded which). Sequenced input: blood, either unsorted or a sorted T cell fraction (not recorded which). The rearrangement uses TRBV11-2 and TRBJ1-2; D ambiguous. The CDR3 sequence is CASSFLMAGGGYTF. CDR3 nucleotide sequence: TGTGCCAGCAGCTTTCTCATGGCAGGTGGGGGCTACACCTTC.